This entry is about one T cell receptor (beta chain). Its specificity is unknown. Primers used in a second PCR of roughly 6 to 11 cycles were a sample-barcoded 5' primer and a J-beta primer mix. TCRdb fed the 5' RACE reads into MiXCR, producing one record per CDR3 protein. The profile covers around 750,000 distinct CDR3 sequences, with about 53% appearing a single time and 40% to 50% taken by the ten largest. This sample stems from a study of blood T cells in healthy people across ages. General study points: TCR beta diversity per million T cells fell roughly linearly with age.

Trimming left V 5 bases short and J 1 base short, with 10 bases between. The CDR3 is 14 amino acids. The germline V gene has CDR1 SGHRS and CDR2 YFSETQ. The receptor's source is a man of 80 years or more in good health. Input material: blood. This chain uses TRBV5-1 with TRBJ2-1; D may correspond to TRBD1 or TRBD2 (5 bases each). As DNA, the CDR3 is TGCGCCAGCAGGTGGGGGATGTCCTACAATGAGCAGTTCTTC. Encoded protein: CASRWGMSYNEQFF.